This record concerns one T cell receptor (beta chain) sequence. Clones were sequenced by immunoSEQ multiplex PCR, and TCRdb holds only the in-frame ones, with some missing. Here the sample spans tens of thousands of clones, 80% to 90% being singletons. The CDR3 runs to 15 residues. Germline CDR1 SNHLY, CDR2 FYNNEI. V shed 3 bases, J shed 5 bases, and the junction held 3 bases outside the gene matches. The data originate from a study of T cell responses to AZD1222 COVID-19 vaccine. The rearrangement links TRBV2 to TRBJ2-5; 13 bases match TRBD2. The origin of this receptor is an adult in good health. The input for sequencing was peripheral blood, taken on day 0 of AZD1222 vaccination. CDR3 in amino acids: CASSELLAGGETQYF. The CDR3 nucleotides are TGTGCCAGCAGTGAGTTACTAGCGGGAGGGGAGACCCAGTACTTC.